This entry features one TCR beta chain sequence. CDR1 is LGHNA and CDR2 is YSLEER in the germline V gene. With V trimmed by 4 bases and J by 0 bases, 6 bases remained unmatched. This CDR3 spans 16 amino acids. Time point noted: pre-sensitization, week 0. The treatment was: therapeutic diphenylcyclopropenone sensitization with weekly scalp DPC. The data were obtained in a study of human T cells and chemical hapten exposure. Study in general: Patch tests applied 0.01% DPC to the upper back, read at 6 days. Patients, a majority of them female, were diagnosed with alopecia areata, totalis or universalis.

TCRdb processed the RACE reads anew with MiXCR; each CDR3 protein has one entry. Of a few hundred thousand distinct CDR3 sequences in the sample, over 8% were seen once. The material sequenced was whole blood, taken in connection with sensitization to the hapten diphenylcyclopropenone (DPC). The sequence came from a woman between 35 and 50 years old with alopecia areata. Some clones in this sample may be carry-over from other donors' samples. The V and J genes are TRBV4-3 and TRBJ2-1; 7 positions agree with TRBD1. The DNA of the CDR3 is TGCGCCAGCAGCCGGGGCAGGGGGAGCTCCTACAATGAGCAGTTCTTC. Translating it yields CASSRGRGSSYNEQFF.